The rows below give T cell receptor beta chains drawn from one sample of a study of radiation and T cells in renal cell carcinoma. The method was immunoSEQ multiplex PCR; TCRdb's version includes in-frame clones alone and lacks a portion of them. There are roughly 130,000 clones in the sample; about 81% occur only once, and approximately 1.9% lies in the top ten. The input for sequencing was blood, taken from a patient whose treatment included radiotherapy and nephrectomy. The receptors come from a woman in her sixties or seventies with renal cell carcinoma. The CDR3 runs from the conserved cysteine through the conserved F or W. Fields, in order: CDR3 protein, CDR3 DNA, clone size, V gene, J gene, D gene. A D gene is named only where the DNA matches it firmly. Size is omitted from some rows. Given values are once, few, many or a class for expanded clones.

cdr3_aa: CASSYGGRRTEAFF
cdr3_nt: TGTGCCAGCAGCTATGGGGGGCGCAGAACTGAAGCTTTCTTT
clone_size: .
v_call: TRBV7-9
j_call: TRBJ1-1
d_call: .

cdr3_aa: CASSRAGDGYTF
cdr3_nt: TGTGCCAGCTCTAGAGCAGGGGATGGCTACACCTTC
clone_size: .
v_call: TRBV6-1
j_call: TRBJ1-2
d_call: .

cdr3_aa: CASSSGQGGYGYTF
cdr3_nt: TGTGCCAGCAGTTCGGGACAGGGTGGCTATGGCTACACCTTC
clone_size: .
v_call: TRBV28
j_call: TRBJ1-2
d_call: TRBD1

cdr3_aa: CASSIAAGAKDTQYF
cdr3_nt: TGTGCCAGTAGTATAGCCGCAGGGGCGAAAGATACGCAGTATTTT
clone_size: .
v_call: TRBV19
j_call: TRBJ2-3
d_call: .

cdr3_aa: CAIGQGGYGYTF
cdr3_nt: TGTGCCATCGGACAGGGGGGCTATGGCTACACCTTC
clone_size: .
v_call: TRBV10-3
j_call: TRBJ1-2
d_call: TRBD1

cdr3_aa: CASSTQGRTDYGYTF
cdr3_nt: TGTGCCAGTAGTACCCAGGGTAGGACAGACTATGGCTACACCTTC
clone_size: .
v_call: TRBV19
j_call: TRBJ1-2
d_call: .

cdr3_aa: CASSPGQAYSYNEQFF
cdr3_nt: TGTGCCAGTAGTCCCGGACAGGCTTACTCCTACAATGAGCAGTTCTTC
clone_size: .
v_call: TRBV19
j_call: TRBJ2-1
d_call: TRBD1

cdr3_aa: CASKGQGLYGYTF
cdr3_nt: TGTGCCAGTAAGGGACAGGGCCTCTATGGCTACACCTTC
clone_size: few
v_call: TRBV19
j_call: TRBJ1-2
d_call: TRBD1

cdr3_aa: CASSSYTGVPIMNTEAFF
cdr3_nt: TGTGCCAGCAGCTCTTATACAGGGGTACCCATCATGAACACTGAAGCTTTCTTT
clone_size: .
v_call: TRBV13
j_call: TRBJ1-1
d_call: TRBD1

cdr3_aa: CASSQAGPGETQYF
cdr3_nt: TGCGCCAGCAGCCAAGCCGGCCCCGGGGAGACCCAGTACTTC
clone_size: .
v_call: TRBV4-1
j_call: TRBJ2-5
d_call: .

cdr3_aa: CASSEQPTGLEQYF
cdr3_nt: TGTGCCAGCAGTGAACAGCCAACGGGCCTCGAGCAGTACTTC
clone_size: few
v_call: TRBV2
j_call: TRBJ2-7
d_call: .

cdr3_aa: CASSYIWSYEQYF
cdr3_nt: TGTGCCAGCAGTTACATATGGTCCTACGAGCAGTACTTC
clone_size: .
v_call: TRBV6-6
j_call: TRBJ2-7
d_call: .

cdr3_aa: CASSLVWGEGEKLFF
cdr3_nt: TGTGCCAGCAGCTTAGTGTGGGGGGAGGGGGAAAAACTGTTTTTT
clone_size: .
v_call: TRBV7-8
j_call: TRBJ1-4
d_call: .

cdr3_aa: CASRPGQGAYNEQFF
cdr3_nt: TGTGCCAGTAGACCGGGACAGGGGGCCTACAATGAGCAGTTCTTC
clone_size: .
v_call: TRBV19
j_call: TRBJ2-1
d_call: TRBD1

cdr3_aa: CAWRYGGTNEQFF
cdr3_nt: TGTGCCTGGAGATACGGCGGGACCAATGAGCAGTTCTTC
clone_size: .
v_call: TRBV30
j_call: TRBJ2-1
d_call: .

cdr3_aa: CASSPDSGGAYNEQFF
cdr3_nt: TGTGCCAGCAGCCCGGATAGCGGGGGGGCCTACAATGAGCAGTTCTTC
clone_size: .
v_call: TRBV7-2
j_call: TRBJ2-1
d_call: TRBD2